This is a list of T cell receptor beta chains from one sample in a study of naive and memory T cell subsets. TCRdb independently ran MiXCR on the UMI-ligation and nested PCR reads; one entry per CDR3 protein. The data show approximately 82,000 distinct CDR3 sequences, more than 6.5% seen once. The sequencing input was central memory CD4+ T cells from blood. The receptors originated from a human donor in good health. CDR3s include the opening cysteine and the closing phenylalanine or tryptophan.

V gene	CDR3 protein
TRBV12-3/TRBV12-4	CASSLTQGTPYNSPLHF
TRBV29-1	CSVVGFSGSPPDTQYF
TRBV5-1	CASSFALQETQYF
TRBV29-1	CSVEDRPPSNEQFF
TRBV12-3/TRBV12-4	CASSSPHLNTEAFF
TRBV7-2	CASSLSVSGANVLTF
TRBV12-3/TRBV12-4	CASSPGQSFNEQFF
TRBV12-3/TRBV12-4	CASTHGTVVSSGANVLTF
TRBV18	CASSSTSRREDSPLHF
TRBV6-2/TRBV6-3	CATRDRTRKYNEQFF
TRBV6-6	CASMRSNNQPQHF
TRBV20-1	CSAGGPSNYGYTF
TRBV20-1	CSARDRVIAGPEQFF
TRBV14	CASSQAGIEQYF
TRBV11-2	CASRKTATGELFF
TRBV18	CASSEEFNYGYTF
TRBV15	CATSAGLGETQYF
TRBV6-2/TRBV6-3	CASSQPGNTEAFF
TRBV19	CASSISGSTDTQYF
TRBV5-4	CASSRTGGNTEAFF
TRBV5-4	CASSLGGGTNTGELFF
TRBV19	CASSIGDSSSTQPQHF
TRBV6-1	CASSVLRGPEQYF
TRBV27	CASSRRAVGNTIYF
TRBV30	CAWSGGLGGNEQYF
TRBV6-2/TRBV6-3	CASGLGGKGNQPQHF
TRBV5-6	CASSLADRNNQPQHF
TRBV7-9	CASSLVRANEQFF
TRBV20-1	CSAAPGQGRNIQYF
TRBV24-1	CATSEATGSNQPQRF
TRBV5-4	CASSFDRPNSPLHF
TRBV15	CATGGRFHNEQFF
TRBV5-1	CASSSRGGSYGYTF
TRBV5-1	CASSHRTGRDTEAFF
TRBV12-3/TRBV12-4	CASSSGQSYNEQFF
TRBV7-2	CASSPQAGGRDTQYF
TRBV20-1	CSARSAGTSGANVLTF
TRBV7-2	CASSGRVGTNSPLHF
TRBV6-6	CASSYSVQPLYEQYF
TRBV6-6	CASSYSPGTNTEAFF
TRBV12-3/TRBV12-4	CASTLPEGNYGYTF
TRBV6-2/TRBV6-3	CASSYSGLTGDTQYF
TRBV11-3	CASSLGGTQNTEAFF
TRBV20-1	CSASMRQGRNEQYF
TRBV4-3	CASSQEAAPSTDTQYF
TRBV12-3/TRBV12-4	CASSLRGTNSPLHF
TRBV11-2	CASSLAVLSTDTQYF
TRBV5-5	CASSLSRGTGELFF
TRBV5-3	CARSFGGGNTIYF
TRBV15	CATSLTGGNSPLHF
TRBV4-3	CASSQDLGGSQPQHF